This T cell receptor (beta chain) derives from a study of blood T cell repertoires in COVID-19. Study details: Some COVID-19 samples were acute and others convalescent; all came from the United States, Italy and Spain.

CDR3 length equals 14 residues. V dropped 1 base and J dropped 8 bases, with 12 bases sitting between them. The germline V gene has CDR1 MNHNS and CDR2 SASEGT. The table came from immunoSEQ multiplex PCR; TCRdb's copy has only in-frame clones and leaves some out. The sample yields some 450,000 clones, 88% seen once. Seattle's cohort entered during active infection and was followed longitudinally. The chain has TRBV6-1 and TRBJ2-1; D possibly corresponds to TRBD1 (6 bases). This TCR came from a woman aged 45-65 years with COVID-19, enrolled during active disease. Sequencing used peripheral blood. CDR3 sequence: CASSEGWGPDEQFF. Written as DNA, the CDR3 is TGTGCCAGCAGTGAAGGTTGGGGGCCCGATGAGCAGTTCTTC.